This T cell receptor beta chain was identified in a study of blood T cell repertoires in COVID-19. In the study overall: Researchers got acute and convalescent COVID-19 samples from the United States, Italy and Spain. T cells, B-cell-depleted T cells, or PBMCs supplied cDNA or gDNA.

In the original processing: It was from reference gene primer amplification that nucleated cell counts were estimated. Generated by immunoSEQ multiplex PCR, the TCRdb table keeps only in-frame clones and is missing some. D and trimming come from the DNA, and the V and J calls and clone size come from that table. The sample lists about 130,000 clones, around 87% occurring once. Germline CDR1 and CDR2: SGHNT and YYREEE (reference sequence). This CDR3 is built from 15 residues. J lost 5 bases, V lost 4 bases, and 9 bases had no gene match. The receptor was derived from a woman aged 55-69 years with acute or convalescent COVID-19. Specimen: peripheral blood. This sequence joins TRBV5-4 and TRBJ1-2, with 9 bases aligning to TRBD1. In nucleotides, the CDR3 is TGTGCCAGCAGCCCGCGAAGGACAGGGGTATATGGCTACACCTTC. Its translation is CASSPRRTGVYGYTF. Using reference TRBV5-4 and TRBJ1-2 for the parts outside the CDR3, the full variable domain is ETGVTQSPTHLIKTRGQQVTLRCSSQSGHNTVSWYQQALGQGPQFIFQYYREEENGRGNFPPRFSGLQFPNYSSELNVNALELDDSALYLCASSPRRTGVYGYTFGSGTRLTVV.